The T cell receptor (beta chain) described here comes from a study of T cell responses to AZD1222 COVID-19 vaccine. The study, taken as a whole, reports: Spike-specific TCR breadth and depth rose after two AZD1222 doses. Clonal diversity was possibly underestimated, and the donors were mostly white British, with more females.

The data were produced by immunoSEQ multiplex PCR, yet TCRdb's version contains in-frame clones alone and is incomplete. Among 100,000 to 120,000 clones listed, approximately 88% were seen once. Germline-derived CDR1 and CDR2 are SNHLY and FYNNEI. The CDR3 totals 13 residues. V shed 8 bases and J shed 6 bases, with 14 bases lying between them. Turning to this clone: Its antigen is unidentified.

The TCR comes from an adult who received the AZD1222 COVID-19 vaccine. The chain is built from TRBV2 and TRBJ1-5; tentatively, D is TRBD1 (6 bases). The specimen was peripheral blood, collected 28 days after the second AZD1222 dose. The CDR3 coding sequence is TGTGCCAGCGCTGCAGGGGATGGTCAGCCCCAGCATTTT. It is translated as CASAAGDGQPQHF.